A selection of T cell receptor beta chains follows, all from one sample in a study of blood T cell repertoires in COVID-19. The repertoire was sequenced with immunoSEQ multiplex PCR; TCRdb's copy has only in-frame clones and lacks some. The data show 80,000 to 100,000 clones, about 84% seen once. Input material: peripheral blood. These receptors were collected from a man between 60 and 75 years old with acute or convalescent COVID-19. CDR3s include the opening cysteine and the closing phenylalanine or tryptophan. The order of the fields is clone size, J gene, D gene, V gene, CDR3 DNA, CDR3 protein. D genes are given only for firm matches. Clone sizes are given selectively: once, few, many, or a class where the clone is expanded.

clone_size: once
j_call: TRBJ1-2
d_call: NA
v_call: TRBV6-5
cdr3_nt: TGTGCCAGCAGTCCCACAGGGAACTCTAACTATGGCTACACCTTC
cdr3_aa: CASSPTGNSNYGYTF

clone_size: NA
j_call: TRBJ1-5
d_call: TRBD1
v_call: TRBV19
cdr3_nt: TGTGCCAGTAGTAGGGACAGGGGGTATCAGCCCCAGCATTTT
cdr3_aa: CASSRDRGYQPQHF

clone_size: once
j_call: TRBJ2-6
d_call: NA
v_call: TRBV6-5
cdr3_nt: TGTGCCAGCAGTTACTTGGCGGGCGCCAACGTCCTGACTTTC
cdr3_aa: CASSYLAGANVLTF

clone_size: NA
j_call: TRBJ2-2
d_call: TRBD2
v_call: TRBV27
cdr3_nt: TGTGCCAGCAGGACGACTAGCGGGAACTCCGGGGAGCTGTTTTTT
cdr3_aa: CASRTTSGNSGELFF

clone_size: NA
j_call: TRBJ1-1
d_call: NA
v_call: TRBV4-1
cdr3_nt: TGCGCCAGCAGCCAAGCAGGGAGGCCTGAAGCTTTCTTT
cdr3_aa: CASSQAGRPEAFF

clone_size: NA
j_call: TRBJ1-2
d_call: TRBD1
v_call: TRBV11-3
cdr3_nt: TGTGCCAGCAGCGGGGACAGGGTCGGGGGCTACACCTTC
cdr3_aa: CASSGDRVGGYTF

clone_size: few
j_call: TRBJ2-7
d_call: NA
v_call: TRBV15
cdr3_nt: TGTGCCACCAGCGCAGGGGATCTTATGGGGTACGAGCAGTACTTC
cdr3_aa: CATSAGDLMGYEQYF

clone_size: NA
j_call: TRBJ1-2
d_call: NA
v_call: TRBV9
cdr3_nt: TGTGCCAGCAGCGTAGGGGGCTGGGGCTACACCTTC
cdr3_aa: CASSVGGWGYTF

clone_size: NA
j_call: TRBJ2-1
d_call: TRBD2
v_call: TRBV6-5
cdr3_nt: TGTGCCAGCAGTTACACGGGGGGCTCCTACAATGAGCAGTTCTTC
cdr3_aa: CASSYTGGSYNEQFF

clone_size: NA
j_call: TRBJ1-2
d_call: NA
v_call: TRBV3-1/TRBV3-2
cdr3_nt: TGTGCCAGCAGCCAAGTAACGGACTATGGCTACACCTTC
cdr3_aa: CASSQVTDYGYTF

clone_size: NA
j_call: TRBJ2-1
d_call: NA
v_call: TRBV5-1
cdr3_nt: TGCGCCAGCAGCTTGGACGGGACAAACTACAATGAGCAGTTCTTC
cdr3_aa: CASSLDGTNYNEQFF

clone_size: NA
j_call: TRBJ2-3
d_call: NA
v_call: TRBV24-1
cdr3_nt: TGTGCCACCAGTGACCTATACCTCGGGGACACAGATACGCAGTATTTT
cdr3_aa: CATSDLYLGDTDTQYF

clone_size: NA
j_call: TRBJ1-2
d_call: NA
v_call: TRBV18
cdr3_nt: TGTGCCAGCTCACCATATGAGGGAGGCCTTAACTATGGCTACACCTTC
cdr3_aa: CASSPYEGGLNYGYTF

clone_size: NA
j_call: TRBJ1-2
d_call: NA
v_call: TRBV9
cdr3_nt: TGTGCCAGCAGCGTAGGAACATATATGACTCGGGGCTACACCTTC
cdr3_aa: CASSVGTYMTRGYTF

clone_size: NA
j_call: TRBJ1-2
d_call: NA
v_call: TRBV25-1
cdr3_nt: TGTGCCAGCAGTGAATACGTTAACTATGGCTACACCTTC
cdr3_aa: CASSEYVNYGYTF

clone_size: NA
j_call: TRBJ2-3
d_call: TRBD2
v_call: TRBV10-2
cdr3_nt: TGCGCCACCCTCTGGGCGGGAGGGGGGGCAGATACGCAGTATTTT
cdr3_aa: CATLWAGGGADTQYF

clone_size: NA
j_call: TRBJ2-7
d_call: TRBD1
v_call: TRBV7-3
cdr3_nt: TGTGCCAGCAGCCAGTGGGACAGGGTGTACGAGCAGTACTTC
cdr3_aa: CASSQWDRVYEQYF

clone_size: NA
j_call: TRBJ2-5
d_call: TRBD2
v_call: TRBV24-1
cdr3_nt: TGTGCCACCAGTGATCTCCTAGCGGGAGGAAGGGAGACCCAGTACTTC
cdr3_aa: CATSDLLAGGRETQYF

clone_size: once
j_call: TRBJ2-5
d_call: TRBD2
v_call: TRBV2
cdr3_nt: TGTGCCAGCACCCGAGGAACTAGCGGGAGGTCCGAGACCCAGTACTTC
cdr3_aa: CASTRGTSGRSETQYF

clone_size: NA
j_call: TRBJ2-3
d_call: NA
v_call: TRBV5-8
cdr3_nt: TGTGCCAGCAGCTTTGCGGGAAGTGATACGCAGTATTTT
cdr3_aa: CASSFAGSDTQYF

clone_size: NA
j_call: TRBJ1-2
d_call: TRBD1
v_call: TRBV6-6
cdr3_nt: TGTGCCAGCAGTTCCACAATGGGACAGGCCCTAGGGACCTTC
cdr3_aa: CASSSTMGQALGTF

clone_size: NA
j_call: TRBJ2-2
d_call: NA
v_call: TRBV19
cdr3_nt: TGTGCCAGTAGTATACATCAGGGAGGTAACACCGGGGAGCTGTTTTTT
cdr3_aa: CASSIHQGGNTGELFF

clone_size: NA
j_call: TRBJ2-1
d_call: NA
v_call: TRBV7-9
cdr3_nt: TGTGCCAGCAGCCCGATACGAGGTGGCAATGAGCAGTTCTTC
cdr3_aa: CASSPIRGGNEQFF

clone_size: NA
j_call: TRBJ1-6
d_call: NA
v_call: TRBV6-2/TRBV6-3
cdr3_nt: TGTGCCAGCAGCAACTTGGTGAGGAGCTCCTATAATTCACCCCTCCACTTT
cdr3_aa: CASSNLVRSSYNSPLHF

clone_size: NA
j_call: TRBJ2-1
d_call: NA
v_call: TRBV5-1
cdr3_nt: TGCGCCAGCAGCTTGGTTAGCGGAGGCTACAATGAGCAGTTCTTC
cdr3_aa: CASSLVSGGYNEQFF

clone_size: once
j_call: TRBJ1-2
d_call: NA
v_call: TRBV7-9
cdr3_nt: TGTGCCAGCAGCTTAGAAGACGGGGTGTGGAGCTACACCTTC
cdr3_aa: CASSLEDGVWSYTF

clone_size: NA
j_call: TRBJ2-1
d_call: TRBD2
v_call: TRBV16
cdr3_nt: TGTGCCAGCAGCCCCGTGGTAGCGGGGAACAATGAGCAGTTCTTC
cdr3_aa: CASSPVVAGNNEQFF

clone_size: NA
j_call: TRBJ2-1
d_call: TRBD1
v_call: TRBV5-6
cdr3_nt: TGTGCCAGCAGCTTGGGGCCGACAGGGACCATGTCCAATGAGCAGTTCTTC
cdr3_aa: CASSLGPTGTMSNEQFF

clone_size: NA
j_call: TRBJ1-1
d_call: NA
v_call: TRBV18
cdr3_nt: TGTGCCAGCTCACCAGTCCGGGTAGAGACTGAAGCTTTCTTT
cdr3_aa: CASSPVRVETEAFF

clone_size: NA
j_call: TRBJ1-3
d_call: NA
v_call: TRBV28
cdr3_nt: TGTGCCAGCAGGGTCGGTGTGAGCGGAAACACCATATATTTT
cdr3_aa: CASRVGVSGNTIYF

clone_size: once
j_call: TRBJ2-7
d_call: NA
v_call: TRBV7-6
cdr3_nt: TGTGCCAGCAGCTTAGCAGATACTAGCTCCTACGAGCAGTACTTC
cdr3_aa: CASSLADTSSYEQYF

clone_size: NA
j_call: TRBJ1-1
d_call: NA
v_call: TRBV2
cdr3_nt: TGTGCCAGCAGTGGGGGCAGAGAAGCTTTCTTT
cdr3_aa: CASSGGREAFF

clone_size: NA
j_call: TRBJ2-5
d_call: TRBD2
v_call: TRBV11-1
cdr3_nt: TGTGCCAGCAGCGAGACTAGCGGGATCCAAGAGACCCAGTACTTC
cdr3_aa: CASSETSGIQETQYF

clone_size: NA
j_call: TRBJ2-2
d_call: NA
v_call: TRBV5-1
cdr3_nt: TGCGCCAGCAGCTGGGCAGACACCGGGGAGCTGTTTTTT
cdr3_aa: CASSWADTGELFF

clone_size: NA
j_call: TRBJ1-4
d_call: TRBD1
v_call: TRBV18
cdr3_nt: TGTGCCAGCTCACCACGCGCGGGACAGGGGGCACAAACTAATGAAAAACTGTTTTTT
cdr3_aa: CASSPRAGQGAQTNEKLFF

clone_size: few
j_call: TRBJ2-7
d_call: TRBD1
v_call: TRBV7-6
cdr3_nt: TGTGCCAGCATGCGATTACCGGGACAGGGGCGCGAGCAGTACTTC
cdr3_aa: CASMRLPGQGREQYF

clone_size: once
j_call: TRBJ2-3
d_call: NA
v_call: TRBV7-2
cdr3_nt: TGTGCCAGCAGCTCTTCTGCAGATACGCAGTATTTT
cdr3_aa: CASSSSADTQYF

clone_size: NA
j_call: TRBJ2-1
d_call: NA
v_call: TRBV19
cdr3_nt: TGTGCCAGTAGCCGGGGACAACAGGGTGGGGAGCAGTTCTTC
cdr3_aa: CASSRGQQGGEQFF

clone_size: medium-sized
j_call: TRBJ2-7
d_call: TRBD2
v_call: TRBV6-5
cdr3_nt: TGTGCCAGCAGGCCAAGCGGGAGAGGCTACGAGCAGTACTTC
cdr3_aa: CASRPSGRGYEQYF

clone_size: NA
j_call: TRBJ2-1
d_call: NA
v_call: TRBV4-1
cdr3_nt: TGCGCCAGCAGCCAAGATCCAATGGAAGGGGGATACAATGAGCAGTTCTTC
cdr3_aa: CASSQDPMEGGYNEQFF

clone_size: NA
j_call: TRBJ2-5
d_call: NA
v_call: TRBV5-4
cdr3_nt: TGTGCCAGCAGCTTGGCAGGTGCGCAGGAGACCCAGTACTTC
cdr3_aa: CASSLAGAQETQYF

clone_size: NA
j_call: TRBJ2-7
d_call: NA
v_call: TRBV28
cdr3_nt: TGTGCCAGCAGGCAATCAGGGCACGAGCAGTACTTC
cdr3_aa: CASRQSGHEQYF